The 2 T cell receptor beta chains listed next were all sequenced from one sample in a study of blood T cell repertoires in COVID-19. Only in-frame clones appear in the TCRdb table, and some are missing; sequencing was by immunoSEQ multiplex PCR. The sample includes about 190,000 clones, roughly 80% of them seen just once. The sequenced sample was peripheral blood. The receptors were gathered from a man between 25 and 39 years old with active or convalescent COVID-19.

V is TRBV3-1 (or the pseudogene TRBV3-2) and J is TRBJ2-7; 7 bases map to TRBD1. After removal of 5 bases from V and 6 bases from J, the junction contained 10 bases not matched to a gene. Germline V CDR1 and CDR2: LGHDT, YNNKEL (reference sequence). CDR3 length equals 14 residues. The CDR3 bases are TGTGCCAGCAGCACCCGACAGGGATCGCTCGAGCAGTACTTC. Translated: CASSTRQGSLEQYF.

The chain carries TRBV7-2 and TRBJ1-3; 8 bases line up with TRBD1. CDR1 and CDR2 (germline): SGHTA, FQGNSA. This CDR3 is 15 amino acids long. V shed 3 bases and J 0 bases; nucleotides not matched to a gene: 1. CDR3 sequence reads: CASSFTGGSGNTIYF. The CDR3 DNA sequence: TGTGCCAGCAGCTTTACAGGGGGCTCTGGAAACACCATATATTTT.